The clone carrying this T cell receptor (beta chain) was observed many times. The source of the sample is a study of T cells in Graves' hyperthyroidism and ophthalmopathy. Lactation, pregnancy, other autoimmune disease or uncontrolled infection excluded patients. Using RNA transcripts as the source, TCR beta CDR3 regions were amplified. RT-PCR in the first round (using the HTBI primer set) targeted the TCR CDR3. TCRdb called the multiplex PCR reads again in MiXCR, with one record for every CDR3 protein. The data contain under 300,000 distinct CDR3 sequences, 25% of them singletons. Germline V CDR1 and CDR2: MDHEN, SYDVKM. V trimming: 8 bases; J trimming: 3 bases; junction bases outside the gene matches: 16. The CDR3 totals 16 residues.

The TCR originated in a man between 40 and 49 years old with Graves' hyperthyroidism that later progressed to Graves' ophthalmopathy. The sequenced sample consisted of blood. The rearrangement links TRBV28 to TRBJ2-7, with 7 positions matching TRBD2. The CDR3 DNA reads TGTGCCAGCGGACAAGGAGCGGGATCCACCTTCTACGAGCAGTACTTC. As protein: CASGQGAGSTFYEQYF.